This T cell receptor (beta chain) came from a study of cytomegalovirus exposure and HLA in healthy donors. PCR employed 60 Vbeta and 13 Jbeta primers. The protocol was immunoSEQ multiplex PCR, while the TCRdb copy is restricted to in-frame clones and leaves out a portion. The sample records about 62,000 clones, around four fifths being singletons. Sequenced: PBMCs. The clonotype comes from a man aged 40-49 years in good health and CMV-seronegative.

Here the CDR3 DNA reads TGCGCCAGCAGCCAACAAGCAGGGGCTTGGGGTACCTTACAAGAGACCCAGTACTTC. Encoded protein: CASSQQAGAWGTLQETQYF. V gene TRBV5-1 combines with J gene TRBJ2-5, with a possible D match to TRBD1 (6 bases). V dropped 4 bases and J dropped 2 bases, with 27 bases sitting between them. The CDR3 is 19 residues long. Germline assignment: CDR1 SGHRS and CDR2 YFSETQ.